In this sample, the clone carrying this T cell receptor (beta chain) turned up once. What it recognizes is unknown. The CDR3 totals 14 residues. Germline CDR1 SGHDT, CDR2 YYEEEE. Trimming removed 0 bases at V and 4 bases at J, with 10 bases between. Clones were read by immunoSEQ multiplex PCR, and TCRdb kept only the in-frame ones, dropping some. The sample has more than 90,000 clones; around 88% are singletons. These data originate in a study of radiotherapy plus CTLA-4 blockade in lung cancer. At the level of the study: Among enrolled patients, over 15% responded and around 30% achieved disease control. The study, taken as a whole, reports: In blood, tumor-derived TCR clones expanded after radiotherapy plus ipilimumab. Early clone dynamics of blood T cells, plus interferon-beta, reportedly predicted response best.

In chemo-refractory metastatic non-small-cell lung cancer, patients got ipilimumab CTLA-4 blockade together with focal radiation. This TCR was sampled from a human donor with non-small cell lung cancer that progressed on radiotherapy plus ipilimumab. Sequenced material: peripheral blood, taken from a patient treated with radiotherapy plus ipilimumab. The gene calls are TRBV5-6 and TRBJ1-2; D remains unclear. This chain's CDR3 is CASSLGTDFYGYTF. CDR3 bases: TGTGCCAGCAGCTTGGGAACAGACTTCTATGGCTACACCTTC. The full variable domain, its missing parts supplied by reference TRBV5-6 and TRBJ1-2, is DAGVTQSPTHLIKTRGQQVTLRCSPKSGHDTVSWYQQALGQGPQFIFQYYEEEERQRGNFPDRFSGHQFPNYSSELNVNALLLGDSALYLCASSLGTDFYGYTFGSGTRLTVV.